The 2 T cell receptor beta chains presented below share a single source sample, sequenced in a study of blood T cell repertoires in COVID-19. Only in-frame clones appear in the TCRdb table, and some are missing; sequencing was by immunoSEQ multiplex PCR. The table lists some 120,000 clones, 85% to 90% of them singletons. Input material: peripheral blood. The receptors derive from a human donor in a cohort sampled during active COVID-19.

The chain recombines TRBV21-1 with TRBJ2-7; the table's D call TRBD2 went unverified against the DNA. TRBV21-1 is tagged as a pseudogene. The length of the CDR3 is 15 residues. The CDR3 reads CASSRMQRRAYEQYV. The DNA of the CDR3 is TGTGCCAGCAGCAGAATGCAGCGTCGGGCCTACGAGCAGTACGTC.

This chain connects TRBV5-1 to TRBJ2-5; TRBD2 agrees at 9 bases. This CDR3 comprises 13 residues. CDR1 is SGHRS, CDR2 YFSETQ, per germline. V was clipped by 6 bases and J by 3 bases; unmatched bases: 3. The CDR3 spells CASTSGVEETQYF. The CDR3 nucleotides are TGCGCCAGCACTAGCGGGGTAGAAGAGACCCAGTACTTC.